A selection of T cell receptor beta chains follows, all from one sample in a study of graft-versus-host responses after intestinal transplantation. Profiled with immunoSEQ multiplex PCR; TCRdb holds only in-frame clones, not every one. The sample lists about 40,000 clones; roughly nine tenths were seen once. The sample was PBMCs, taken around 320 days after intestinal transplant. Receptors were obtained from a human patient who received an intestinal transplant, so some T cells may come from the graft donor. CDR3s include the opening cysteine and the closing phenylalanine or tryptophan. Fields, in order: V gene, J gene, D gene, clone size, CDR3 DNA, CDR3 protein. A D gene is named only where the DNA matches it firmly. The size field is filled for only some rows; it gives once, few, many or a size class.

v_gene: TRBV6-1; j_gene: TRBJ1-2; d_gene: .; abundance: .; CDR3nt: TGTGCCAGCAGTGAATACCGGACAGCTCTTTATGGCTACACCTTC; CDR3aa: CASSEYRTALYGYTF
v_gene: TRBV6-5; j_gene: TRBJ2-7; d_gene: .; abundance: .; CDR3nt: TGTGCCAGCAGTTACACCACAGGGAACTCCTACGAGCAGTACTTC; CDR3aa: CASSYTTGNSYEQYF
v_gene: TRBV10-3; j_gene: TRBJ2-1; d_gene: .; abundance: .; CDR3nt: TGTGCCATCAGTGATATCAGGGTTGGGCTAGGGTCAGGCTCCTACAATGAGCAGTTCTTC; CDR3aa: CAISDIRVGLGSGSYNEQFF
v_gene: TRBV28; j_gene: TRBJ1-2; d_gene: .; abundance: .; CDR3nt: TGTGCCAGCAGTCCTCGTCGGACGGATTACTATGGCTACACCTTC; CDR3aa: CASSPRRTDYYGYTF
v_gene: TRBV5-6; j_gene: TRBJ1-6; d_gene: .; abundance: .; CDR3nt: TGTGCCAGCACGACCCACGGGAAACTGTATAATTCACCCCTCCACTTT; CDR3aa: CASTTHGKLYNSPLHF
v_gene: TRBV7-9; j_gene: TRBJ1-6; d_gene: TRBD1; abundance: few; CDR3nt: TGTGCCAGCAGCCGTCCCGGGACAGGGTTAGGCTATAATTCACCCCTCCACTTT; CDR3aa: CASSRPGTGLGYNSPLHF
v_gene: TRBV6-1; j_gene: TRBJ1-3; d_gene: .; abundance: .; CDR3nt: TGTGCCAGTAGTACGAGCCCTGGAAACACCATATATTTT; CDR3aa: CASSTSPGNTIYF
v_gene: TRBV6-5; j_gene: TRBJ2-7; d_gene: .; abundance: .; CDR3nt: TGTGCCAGCAGTTACTCTACAGTATCCCTCTACGAGCAGTACTTC; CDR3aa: CASSYSTVSLYEQYF
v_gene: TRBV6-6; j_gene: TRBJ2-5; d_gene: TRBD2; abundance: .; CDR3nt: TGTGCCAGCAGTTACTGGACTAGCGGGGAGACCCAGTACTTC; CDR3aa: CASSYWTSGETQYF
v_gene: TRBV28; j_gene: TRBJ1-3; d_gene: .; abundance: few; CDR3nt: TGTGCCAGCAGCCCCACTTCCTTCTCTGGAAACACCATATATTTT; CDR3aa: CASSPTSFSGNTIYF
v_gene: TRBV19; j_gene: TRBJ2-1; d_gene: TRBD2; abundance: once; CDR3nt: TGTGCCAGTAGTATTAGGGGGGCTAGCGGGGTCGCCTACAATGAGCAGTTCTTC; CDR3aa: CASSIRGASGVAYNEQFF
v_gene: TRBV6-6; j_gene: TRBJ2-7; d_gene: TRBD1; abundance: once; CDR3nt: TGTGCCAGCAGTTACTCCTGGGACAGGGAGATAGGGGAGCAGTACTTC; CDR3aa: CASSYSWDREIGEQYF
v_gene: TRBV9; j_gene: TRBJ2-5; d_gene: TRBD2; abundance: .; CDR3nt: TGTGCCAGCAGCGAACTAGCGGGAGGAGAGACCCAGTACTTC; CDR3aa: CASSELAGGETQYF
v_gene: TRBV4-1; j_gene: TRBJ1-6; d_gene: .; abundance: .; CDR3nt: TGCGCCAGCAGCCAAGTAGGGACCGGTTCACCCCTCCACTTT; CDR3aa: CASSQVGTGSPLHF
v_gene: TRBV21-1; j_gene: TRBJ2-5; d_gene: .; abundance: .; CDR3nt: TGTGCCAGCAGTACCCTTGAGAGGACCGGGGAGACCCAGTACTTC; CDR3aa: CASSTLERTGETQYF
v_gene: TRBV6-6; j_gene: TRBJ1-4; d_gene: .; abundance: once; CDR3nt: TGTGCCAGCAGTCCGTCGGGGGGCCGGAATGAAAAACTGTTTTTT; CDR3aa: CASSPSGGRNEKLFF
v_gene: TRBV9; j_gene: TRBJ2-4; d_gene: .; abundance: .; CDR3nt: TGTGCCAGCAGCAGAGGGGACGGGAACATTCAGTACTTC; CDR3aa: CASSRGDGNIQYF
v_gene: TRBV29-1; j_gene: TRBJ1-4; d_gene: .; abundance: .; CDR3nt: TGCAGCGTTGTAGACAGTTATGAAAAACTGTTTTTT; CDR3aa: CSVVDSYEKLFF
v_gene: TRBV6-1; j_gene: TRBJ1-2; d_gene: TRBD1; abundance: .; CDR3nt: TGTGCCAGCAGTGAAGGGGACAGGGGTCGCTACACCTTC; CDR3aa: CASSEGDRGRYTF
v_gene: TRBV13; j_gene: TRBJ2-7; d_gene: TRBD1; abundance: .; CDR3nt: TGTGCCAGCAGCAACCAGGGGACAGGGGATTTCTACGAGCAGTACTTC; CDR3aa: CASSNQGTGDFYEQYF
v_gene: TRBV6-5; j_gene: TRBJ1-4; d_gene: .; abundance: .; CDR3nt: TGTGCCAGCAGTCCGTCGGGGGGCCGGAATGAAAAACTGTTTTTT; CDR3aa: CASSPSGGRNEKLFF
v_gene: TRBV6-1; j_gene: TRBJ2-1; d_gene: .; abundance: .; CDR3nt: TGTGCCAGCAGTGTCGGGGGCGCCTACAATGAGCAGTTCTTC; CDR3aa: CASSVGGAYNEQFF
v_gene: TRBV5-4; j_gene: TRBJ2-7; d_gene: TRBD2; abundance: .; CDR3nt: TGTGCCAGCAGCGTAGCGGGTAACTCCTACGAGCAGTACTTC; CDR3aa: CASSVAGNSYEQYF
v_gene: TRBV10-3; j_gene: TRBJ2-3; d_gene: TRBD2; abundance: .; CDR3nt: TGTGCCATCAGTAAAACTAGCGGGAGCACAGATACGCAGTATTTT; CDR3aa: CAISKTSGSTDTQYF
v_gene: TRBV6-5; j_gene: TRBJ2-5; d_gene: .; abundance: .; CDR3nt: TGTGCCAGCAGCACAGGGGAGGGAGAGACCCAGTACTTC; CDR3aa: CASSTGEGETQYF
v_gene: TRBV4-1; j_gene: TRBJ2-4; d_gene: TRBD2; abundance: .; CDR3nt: TGCGCCAGCAGCCAAGGAAAGACTAGCGGGAGAGAAGCCAAAAACATTCAGTACTTC; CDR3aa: CASSQGKTSGREAKNIQYF
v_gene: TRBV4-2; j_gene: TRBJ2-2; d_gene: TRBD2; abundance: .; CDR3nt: TGTGCCAGCAGCCAAGAGGTTAGCGGGGTCACCGGGGAGCTGTTTTTT; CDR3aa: CASSQEVSGVTGELFF
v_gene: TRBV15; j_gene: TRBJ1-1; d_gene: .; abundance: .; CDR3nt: TGTGCCACCAGCAGAAATAGGGGGGGTATTGGCACTGAAGCTTTCTTT; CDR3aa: CATSRNRGGIGTEAFF
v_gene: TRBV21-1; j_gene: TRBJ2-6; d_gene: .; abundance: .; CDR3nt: TGTGCCAGCAGCAAACTGTCCCTCCGGGGAAGCATTACCTCTGGGGCCAACGTCCTGACTTTC; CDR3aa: CASSKLSLRGSITSGANVLTF
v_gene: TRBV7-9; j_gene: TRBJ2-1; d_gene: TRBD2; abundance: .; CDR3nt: TGTGCCAGCGGGGGGGAGGCCTACAATGAGCAGTTCTTC; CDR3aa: CASGGEAYNEQFF
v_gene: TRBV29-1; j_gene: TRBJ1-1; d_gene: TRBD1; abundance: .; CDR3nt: TGCAGCGTTTACAGGGGCCAGAACACTGAAGCTTTCTTT; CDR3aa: CSVYRGQNTEAFF
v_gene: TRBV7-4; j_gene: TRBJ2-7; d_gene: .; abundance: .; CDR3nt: TGTGCCAGCAGCCCGGCCGTTAACTACGAGCAGTACTTC; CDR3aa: CASSPAVNYEQYF
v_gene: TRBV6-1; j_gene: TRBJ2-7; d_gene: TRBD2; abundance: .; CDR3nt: TGTGCCAGCAGTGAACTAGCGGGGGGGCAGTACTTC; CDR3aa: CASSELAGGQYF
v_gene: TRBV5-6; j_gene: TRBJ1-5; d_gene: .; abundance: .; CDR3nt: TGTGCCAGCAGCTTTGGATATCAGCCCCAGCATTTT; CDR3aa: CASSFGYQPQHF
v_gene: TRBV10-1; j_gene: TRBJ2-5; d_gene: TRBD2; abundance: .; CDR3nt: TGCGCCAGCAGTCCGGGACTAGCGGGAGTAGAGACCCAGTACTTC; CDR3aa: CASSPGLAGVETQYF
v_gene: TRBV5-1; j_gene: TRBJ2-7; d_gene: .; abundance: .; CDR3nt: TGCGCCAGCAGCTTGGCCGGACTCGTTCAAAGGGGGGAGCAGTACTTC; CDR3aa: CASSLAGLVQRGEQYF
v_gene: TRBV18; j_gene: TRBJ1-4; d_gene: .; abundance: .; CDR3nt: TGTGCCAGCTCACCACCAGGGGCGAGTGAAAAACTGTTTTTT; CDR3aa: CASSPPGASEKLFF
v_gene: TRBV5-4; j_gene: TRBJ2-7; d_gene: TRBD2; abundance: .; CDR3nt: TGTGCCAGCAGCTTTAGCGGGAGGGTAACCTACGAGCAGTACTTC; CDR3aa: CASSFSGRVTYEQYF
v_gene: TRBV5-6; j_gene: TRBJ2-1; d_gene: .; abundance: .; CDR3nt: TGTGCCAGCAGCTTGGACAATGAGCAGTTCTTC; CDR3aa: CASSLDNEQFF
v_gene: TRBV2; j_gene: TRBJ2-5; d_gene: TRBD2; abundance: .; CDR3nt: TGTGCCAGCAGTGACGGCGGGGGGGCGGGAGAGACCCAGTACTTC; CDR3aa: CASSDGGGAGETQYF
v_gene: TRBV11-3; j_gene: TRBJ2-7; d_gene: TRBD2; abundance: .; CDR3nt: TGTGCCAGCAGCCCCCCCGGGAGGCGCTACGAGCAGTACTTC; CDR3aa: CASSPPGRRYEQYF
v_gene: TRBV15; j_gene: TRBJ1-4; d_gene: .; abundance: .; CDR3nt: TGTGCCACCAGCAGAGTTAATGAAAAACTGTTTTTT; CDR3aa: CATSRVNEKLFF
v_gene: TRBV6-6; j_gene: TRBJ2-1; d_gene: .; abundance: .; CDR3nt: TGTGCCAGCAGATACCTGACAGGCTACAATGAGCAGTTCTTC; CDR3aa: CASRYLTGYNEQFF
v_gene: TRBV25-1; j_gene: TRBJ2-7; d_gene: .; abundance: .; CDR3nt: TGTGCCAGCAGTGAAGATGAGGTCCTCTACGAGCAGTACTTC; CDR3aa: CASSEDEVLYEQYF
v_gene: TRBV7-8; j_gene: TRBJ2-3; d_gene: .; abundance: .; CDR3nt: TGTGCCAGCAGGCATACAGGGCACAATACGCAGTATTTT; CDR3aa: CASRHTGHNTQYF
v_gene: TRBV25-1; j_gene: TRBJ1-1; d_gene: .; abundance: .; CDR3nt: TGTGCCAGCAGTGAGGGGGCGGGGGTCACTGAAGCTTTCTTT; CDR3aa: CASSEGAGVTEAFF
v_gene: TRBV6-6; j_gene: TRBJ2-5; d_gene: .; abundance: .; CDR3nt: TGTGCCAGCATCTGCCGGGAGACCCAGTACTTC; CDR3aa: CASICRETQYF
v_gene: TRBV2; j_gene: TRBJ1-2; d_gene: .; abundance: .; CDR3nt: TGTGCCAGCAGTGGGGGGCGAGGGCAGCCTAACTATGGCTACACCTTC; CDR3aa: CASSGGRGQPNYGYTF
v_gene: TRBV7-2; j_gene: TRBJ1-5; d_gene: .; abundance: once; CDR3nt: TGTGCCAGCAGCTTAGAAGGGGAAAGCAATCAGCCCCAGCATTTT; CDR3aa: CASSLEGESNQPQHF
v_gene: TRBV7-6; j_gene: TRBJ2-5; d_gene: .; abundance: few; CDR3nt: TGTGCCAGCAGCTTAGTTGAGCGGAGAGAAGAGACCCAGTACTTC; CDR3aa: CASSLVERREETQYF
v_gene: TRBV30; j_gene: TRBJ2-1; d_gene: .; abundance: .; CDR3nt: TGTGCCTGGAGATGGCTTTACAAGGGGGGGGCTGCCTACAATGAGCAGTTCTTC; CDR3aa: CAWRWLYKGGAAYNEQFF
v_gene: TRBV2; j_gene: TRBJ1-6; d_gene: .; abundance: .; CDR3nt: TGTGCCAGCAGTGCCCCGACGTCTGATAATTCACCCCTCCACTTT; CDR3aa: CASSAPTSDNSPLHF
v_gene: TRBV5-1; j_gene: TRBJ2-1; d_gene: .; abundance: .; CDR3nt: TGCGCCAGCAGCTTGTTCCTAACCGACAATGAGCAGTTCTTC; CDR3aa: CASSLFLTDNEQFF